This entry describes one TCR beta chain. Germline values: CDR1 SEHNR, CDR2 FQNEAQ (reference sequence). The CDR3 spans 14 residues. Trimming removed 0 bases at V and 5 bases at J, with 10 bases between. The source of the sample is a study of blood T cell repertoires in COVID-19. Study background: There were acute and convalescent COVID-19 samples, and they came from the United States, Italy and Spain. The cDNA or gDNA used as material had been derived from T cells, B-cell-depleted T cells, or PBMCs.

The study assigned cohorts using participant-reported clinical history. Only in-frame clones appear in the TCRdb table, and some are missing; sequencing was by immunoSEQ multiplex PCR. Of about 130,000 clones detected, 70% to 90% appear once; the ten largest clones hold roughly 2.2%. This chain uses TRBV7-9 with TRBJ1-1; D possibly corresponds to TRBD1 (5 bases). The TCR originated in a woman aged 50 to 65 who had recovered from COVID-19. The sequenced material came from PBMCs or T cells enriched from blood (not recorded which). CDR3 protein: CASSLAGEGTEAFF. The CDR3 DNA follows: TGTGCCAGCAGCTTAGCAGGGGAGGGAACTGAAGCTTTCTTT.